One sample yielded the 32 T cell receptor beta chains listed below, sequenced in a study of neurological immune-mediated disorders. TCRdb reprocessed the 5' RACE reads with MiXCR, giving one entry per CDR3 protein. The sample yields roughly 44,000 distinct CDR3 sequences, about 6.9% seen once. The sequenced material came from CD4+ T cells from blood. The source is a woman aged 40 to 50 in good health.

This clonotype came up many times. In DNA, the CDR3 is TGTGCCAGCAGCTCTTTAGGGGGTAGCTCCTACGAGCAGTACTTC. Protein product: CASSSLGGSSYEQYF. The chain carries TRBV7-3 and TRBJ2-7, with a tentative D call TRBD1 (6 bases). Germline loops: CDR1 SGHTA, CDR2 FQGTGA. This CDR3 spans 15 amino acids. V lost 4 bases, J lost 0 bases, and 13 bases lay in between.

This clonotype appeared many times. The CDR3 coding sequence is TGTGCCAGCAGCTTGGCCGGTACAGGGGGTGAAGCTTTCTTT. Amino acids: CASSLAGTGGEAFF. The chain is built from TRBV5-5 and TRBJ1-1; 8 nucleotides match TRBD1. The CDR3 has 14 residues. Looked up from germline, CDR1 is SGHKS and CDR2 is YYEKEE (reference sequence). The V gene end was trimmed by 0 bases and the J gene end by 7 bases; junction bases not matched to a gene: 5.

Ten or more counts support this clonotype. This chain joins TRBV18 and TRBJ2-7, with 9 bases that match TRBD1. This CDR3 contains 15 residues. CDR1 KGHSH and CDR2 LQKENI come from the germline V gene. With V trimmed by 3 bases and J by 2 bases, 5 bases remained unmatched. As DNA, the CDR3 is TGTGCCAGCTCACCGGCGACAGGGGGAACCTACGAGCAGTACTTC. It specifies CASSPATGGTYEQYF.

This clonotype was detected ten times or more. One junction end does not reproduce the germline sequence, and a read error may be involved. The CDR3 loop reads CASSARQGNFQYF. DNA for the CDR3: TGTGCCAGCAGTGCCCGACAGGGAAACTTTCAGTACTTC. The V gene is TRBV6-1, the J gene TRBJ2-4; 7 nucleotides line up with TRBD1. The length of the CDR3 is 13 residues. Germline V lookup: CDR1 MNHNS, CDR2 SASEGT.

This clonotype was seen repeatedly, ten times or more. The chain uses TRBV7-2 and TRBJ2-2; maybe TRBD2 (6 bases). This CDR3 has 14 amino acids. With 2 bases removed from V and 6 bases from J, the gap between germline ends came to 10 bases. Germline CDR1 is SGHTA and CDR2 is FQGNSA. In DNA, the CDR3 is TGTGCCAGCAGCTTAAATGGAGGGGCCGGGGAGCTGTTTTTT. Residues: CASSLNGGAGELFF.

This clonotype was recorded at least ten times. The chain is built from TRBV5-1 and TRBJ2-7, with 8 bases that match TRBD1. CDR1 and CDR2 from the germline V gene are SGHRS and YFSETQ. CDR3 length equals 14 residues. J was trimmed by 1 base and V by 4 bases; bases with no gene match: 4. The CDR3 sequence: CASSPDRGSYEQYF. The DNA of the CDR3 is TGCGCCAGCAGCCCCGACAGGGGTTCCTACGAGCAGTACTTC.

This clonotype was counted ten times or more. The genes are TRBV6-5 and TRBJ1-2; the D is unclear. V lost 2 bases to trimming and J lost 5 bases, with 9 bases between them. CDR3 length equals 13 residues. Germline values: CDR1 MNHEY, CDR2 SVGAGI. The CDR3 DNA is TGTGCCAGCAGTTACGGTGCGGATTATGGCTACACCTTC. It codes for CASSYGADYGYTF.

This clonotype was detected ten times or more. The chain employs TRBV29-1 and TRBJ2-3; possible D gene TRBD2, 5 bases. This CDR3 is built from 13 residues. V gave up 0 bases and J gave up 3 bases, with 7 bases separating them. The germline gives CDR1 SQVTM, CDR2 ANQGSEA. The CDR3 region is CSVEDSATDTQYF. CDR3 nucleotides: TGCAGCGTTGAAGATAGCGCGACAGATACGCAGTATTTT.

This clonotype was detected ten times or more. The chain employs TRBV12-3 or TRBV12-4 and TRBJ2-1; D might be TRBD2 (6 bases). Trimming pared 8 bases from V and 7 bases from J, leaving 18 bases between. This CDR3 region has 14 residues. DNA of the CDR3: TGTGCCAGCTGGTGGGGACTCCGGCAAAATGAGCAGTTCTTC. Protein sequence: CASWWGLRQNEQFF.

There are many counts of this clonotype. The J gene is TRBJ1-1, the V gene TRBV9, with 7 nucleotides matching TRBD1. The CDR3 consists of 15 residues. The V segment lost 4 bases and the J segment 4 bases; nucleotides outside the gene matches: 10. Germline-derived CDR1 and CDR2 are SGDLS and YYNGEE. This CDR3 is CASSPRQGTSTEAFF. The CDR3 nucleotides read TGTGCCAGCAGCCCAAGACAGGGTACGAGCACTGAAGCTTTCTTT.

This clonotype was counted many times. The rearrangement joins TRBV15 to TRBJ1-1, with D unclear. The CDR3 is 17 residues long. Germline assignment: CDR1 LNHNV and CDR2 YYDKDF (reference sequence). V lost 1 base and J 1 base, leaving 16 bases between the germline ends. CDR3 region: CATSRVSSLAKNTEAFF. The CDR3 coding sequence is TGTGCCACCAGCAGAGTAAGCTCTCTGGCGAAGAACACTGAAGCTTTCTTT.

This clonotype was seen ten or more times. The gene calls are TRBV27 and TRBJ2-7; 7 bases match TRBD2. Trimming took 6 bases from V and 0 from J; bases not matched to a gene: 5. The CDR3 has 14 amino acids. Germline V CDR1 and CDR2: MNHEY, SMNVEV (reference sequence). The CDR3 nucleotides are TGTGCCAGCAGGAAGCGGGACCCCTCCTACGAGCAGTACTTC. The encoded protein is CASRKRDPSYEQYF.

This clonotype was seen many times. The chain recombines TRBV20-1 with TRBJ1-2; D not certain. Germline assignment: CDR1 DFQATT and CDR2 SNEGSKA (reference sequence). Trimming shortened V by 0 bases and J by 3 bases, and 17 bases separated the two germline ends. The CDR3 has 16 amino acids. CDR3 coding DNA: TGCAGTGCTAGAGACCCTTTTGGCGATTCTTACTATGGCTACACCTTC. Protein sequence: CSARDPFGDSYYGYTF.

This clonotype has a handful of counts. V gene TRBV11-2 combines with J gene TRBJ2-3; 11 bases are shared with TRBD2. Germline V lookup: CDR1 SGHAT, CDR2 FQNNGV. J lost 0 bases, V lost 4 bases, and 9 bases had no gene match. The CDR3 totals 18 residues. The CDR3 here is CASSSGTSGPTSTDTQYF. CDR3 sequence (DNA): TGTGCCAGCAGCTCCGGGACTAGCGGACCGACTAGCACAGATACGCAGTATTTT.

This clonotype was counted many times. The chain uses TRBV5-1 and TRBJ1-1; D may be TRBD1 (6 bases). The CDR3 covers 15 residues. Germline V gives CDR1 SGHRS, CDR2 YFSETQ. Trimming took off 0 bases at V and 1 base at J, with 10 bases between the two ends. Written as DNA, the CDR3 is TGCGCCAGCAGCTTGGAAAAACAGGGGAACACTGAAGCTTTCTTT. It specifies CASSLEKQGNTEAFF.

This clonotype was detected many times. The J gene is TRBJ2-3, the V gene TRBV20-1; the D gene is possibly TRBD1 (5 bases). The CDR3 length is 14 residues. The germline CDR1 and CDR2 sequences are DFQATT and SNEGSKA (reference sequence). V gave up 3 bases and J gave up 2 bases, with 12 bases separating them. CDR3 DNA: TGCAGTGCTAGGGGGCGGACCAACACAGATACGCAGTATTTT. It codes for CSARGRTNTDTQYF.

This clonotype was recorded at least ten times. This CDR3 is CASNGTSGSYEQYF. In DNA, the CDR3 is TGTGCCAGCAATGGGACTAGCGGTAGCTACGAGCAGTACTTC. The chain couples TRBV6-2 or TRBV6-3 to TRBJ2-7; 11 nucleotides match TRBD2. The germline V gene has CDR1 MNHEY and CDR2 SVGEGT. The CDR3 contains 14 residues. Trimming took 7 bases from V and 3 from J; bases not matched to a gene: 5.

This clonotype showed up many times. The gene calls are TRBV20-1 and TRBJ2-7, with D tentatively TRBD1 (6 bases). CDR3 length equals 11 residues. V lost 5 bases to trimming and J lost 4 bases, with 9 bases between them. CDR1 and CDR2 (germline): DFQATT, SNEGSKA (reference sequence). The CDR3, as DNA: TGCAGTGCTGGGGACATTTACGAGCAGTACTTC. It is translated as CSAGDIYEQYF.

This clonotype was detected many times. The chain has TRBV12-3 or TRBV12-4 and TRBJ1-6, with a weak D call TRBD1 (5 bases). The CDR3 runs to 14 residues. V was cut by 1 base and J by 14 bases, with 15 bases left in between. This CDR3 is CASSLVGAVQTLHF. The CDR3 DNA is TGTGCCAGCAGTTTAGTAGGGGCCGTACAAACCCTCCACTTT.

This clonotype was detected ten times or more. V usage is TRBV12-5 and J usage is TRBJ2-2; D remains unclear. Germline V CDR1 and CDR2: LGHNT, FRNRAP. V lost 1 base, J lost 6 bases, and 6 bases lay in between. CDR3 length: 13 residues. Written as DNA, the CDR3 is TGTGCTAGTGGTTTGGCCCGGTCCGGGGAGCTGTTTTTT. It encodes CASGLARSGELFF.

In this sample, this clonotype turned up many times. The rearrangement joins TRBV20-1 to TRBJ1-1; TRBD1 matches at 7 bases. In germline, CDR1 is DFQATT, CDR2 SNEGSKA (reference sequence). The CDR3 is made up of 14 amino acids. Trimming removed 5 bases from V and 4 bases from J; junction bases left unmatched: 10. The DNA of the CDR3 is TGCAGTGCTCGACGACAGGGAGGAGGCACTGAAGCTTTCTTT. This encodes CSARRQGGGTEAFF.

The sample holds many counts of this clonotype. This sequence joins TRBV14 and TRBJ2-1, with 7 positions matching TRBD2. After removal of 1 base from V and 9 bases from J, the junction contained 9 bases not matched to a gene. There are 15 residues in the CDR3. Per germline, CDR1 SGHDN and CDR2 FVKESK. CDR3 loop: CASSQVWRENGEQFF. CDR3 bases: TGTGCCAGCAGCCAAGTGTGGCGGGAGAACGGTGAGCAGTTCTTC.

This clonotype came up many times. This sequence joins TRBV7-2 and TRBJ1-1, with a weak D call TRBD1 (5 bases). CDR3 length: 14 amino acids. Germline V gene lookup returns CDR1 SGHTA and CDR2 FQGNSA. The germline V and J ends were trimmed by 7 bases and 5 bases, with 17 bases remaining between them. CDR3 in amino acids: CASTYRRGWTEAFF. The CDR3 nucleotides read TGTGCCAGCACCTACCGGAGGGGTTGGACTGAAGCTTTCTTT.

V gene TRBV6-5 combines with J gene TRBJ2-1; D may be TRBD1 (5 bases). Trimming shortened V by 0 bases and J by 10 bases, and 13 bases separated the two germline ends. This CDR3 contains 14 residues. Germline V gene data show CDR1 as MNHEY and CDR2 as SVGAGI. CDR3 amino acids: CASSYSWAGLEQFF. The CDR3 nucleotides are TGTGCCAGCAGTTACTCGTGGGCAGGGTTAGAGCAGTTCTTC.

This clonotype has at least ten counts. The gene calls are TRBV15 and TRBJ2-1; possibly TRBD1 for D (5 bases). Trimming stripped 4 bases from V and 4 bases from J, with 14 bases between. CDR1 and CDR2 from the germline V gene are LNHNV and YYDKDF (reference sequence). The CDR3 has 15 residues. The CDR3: CATSTTRTTYNEQFF. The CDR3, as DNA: TGTGCCACCAGCACGACCCGGACAACATACAATGAGCAGTTCTTC.

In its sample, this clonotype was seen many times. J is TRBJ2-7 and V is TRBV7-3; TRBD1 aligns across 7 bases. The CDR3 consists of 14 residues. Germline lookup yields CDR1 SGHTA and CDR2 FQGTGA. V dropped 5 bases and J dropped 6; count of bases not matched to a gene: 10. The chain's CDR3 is CASSPSRDRSEQYF. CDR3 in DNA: TGTGCCAGCAGCCCGTCCCGGGACAGAAGCGAGCAGTACTTC.

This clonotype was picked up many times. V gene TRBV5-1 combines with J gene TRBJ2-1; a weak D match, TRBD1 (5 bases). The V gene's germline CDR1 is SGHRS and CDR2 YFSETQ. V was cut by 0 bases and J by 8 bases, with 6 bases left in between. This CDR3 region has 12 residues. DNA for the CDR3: TGCGCCAGCAGCTTGGAGGGGCATGAGCAGTTCTTC. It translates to CASSLEGHEQFF.

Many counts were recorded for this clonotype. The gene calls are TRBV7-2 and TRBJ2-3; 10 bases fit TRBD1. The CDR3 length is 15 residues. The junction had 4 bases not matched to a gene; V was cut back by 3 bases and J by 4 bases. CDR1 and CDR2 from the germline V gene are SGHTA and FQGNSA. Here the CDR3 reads CASSLAGQGSDTQYF. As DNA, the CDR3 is TGTGCCAGCAGCTTGGCGGGACAGGGGTCAGATACGCAGTATTTT.

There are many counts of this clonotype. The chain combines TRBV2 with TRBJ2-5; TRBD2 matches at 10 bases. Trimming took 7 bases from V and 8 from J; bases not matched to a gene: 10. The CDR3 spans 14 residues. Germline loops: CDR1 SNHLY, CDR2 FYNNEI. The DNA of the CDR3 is TGTGCCAGCATAGCGGAAGCGGGAGGGAGAACCCAGTACTTC. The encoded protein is CASIAEAGGRTQYF.

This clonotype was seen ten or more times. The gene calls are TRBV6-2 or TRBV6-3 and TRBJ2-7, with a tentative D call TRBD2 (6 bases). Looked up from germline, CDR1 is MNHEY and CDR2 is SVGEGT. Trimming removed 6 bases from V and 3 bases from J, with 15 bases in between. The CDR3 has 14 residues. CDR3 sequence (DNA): TGTGCCAGCAGATACCCGGCGGGACGCTACGAGCAGTACTTC. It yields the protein CASRYPAGRYEQYF.

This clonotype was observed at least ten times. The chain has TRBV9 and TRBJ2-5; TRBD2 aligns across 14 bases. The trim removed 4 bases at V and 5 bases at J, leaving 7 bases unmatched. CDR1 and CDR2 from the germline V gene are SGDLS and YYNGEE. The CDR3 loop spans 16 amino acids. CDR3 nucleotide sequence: TGTGCCAGCAGCCCCGGGACTAGCGGGAGTATGGAGACCCAGTACTTC. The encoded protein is CASSPGTSGSMETQYF.

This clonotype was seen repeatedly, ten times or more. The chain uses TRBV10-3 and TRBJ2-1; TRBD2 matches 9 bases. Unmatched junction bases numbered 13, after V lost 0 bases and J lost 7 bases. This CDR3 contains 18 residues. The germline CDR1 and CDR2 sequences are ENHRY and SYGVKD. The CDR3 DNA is TGTGCCATCAGTGAGTCGATCGGGACCAGCGGGAGGACGAATGAGCAGTTCTTC. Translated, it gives CAISESIGTSGRTNEQFF.